This TCR beta chain was recovered during a study of cytotoxic CD8 clonotypes in ibrutinib-treated CLL. The data were produced by immunoSEQ multiplex PCR, yet TCRdb's version contains in-frame clones alone and is incomplete. Here the sample spans approximately 280,000 clones, around 77% being singletons. The CDR3 length is 16 residues. V lost 3 bases and J lost 1, with 10 bases in between. Germline V gives CDR1 ENHRY, CDR2 SYGVKD. V usage is TRBV10-3 and J usage is TRBJ2-6; D is ambiguous. The TCR originated in a human donor with chronic lymphocytic leukemia. The sample consisted of PBMCs, taken at disease progression, from a patient treated with ibrutinib. The chain's CDR3 is CAISDASPSGANVLTF. CDR3 in DNA: TGTGCCATCAGTGATGCTTCCCCATCTGGGGCCAACGTCCTGACTTTC.